Shown below are 32 T cell receptor beta chains from a single sample sequenced in a study of T cell changes during pregnancy in multiple sclerosis. Libraries were prepared by immunoSEQ multiplex PCR; TCRdb keeps only in-frame clonotypes and omits some of them. This table has almost 95,000 clones, 80% to 95% appearing once. This material consisted of peripheral blood, taken in the first trimester of pregnancy. Source of these receptors: a female donor with multiple sclerosis, enrolled in a pregnancy study.

The V and J genes are TRBV27 and TRBJ2-2; the match to TRBD2 covers 11 bases. This CDR3 has 16 amino acids. After removal of 1 base from V and 5 bases from J, the junction contained 3 bases not matched to a gene. Germline-derived CDR1 and CDR2 are MNHEY and SMNVEV (reference sequence). CDR3 in amino acids: CASSLLRTSGTGELFF. For the CDR3, the DNA is TGTGCCAGCAGTTTATTGAGGACTAGCGGGACCGGGGAGCTGTTTTTT.

The gene calls are TRBV18 and TRBJ1-2; maybe TRBD1 (6 bases). V was pared by 2 bases and J by 8 bases, with 9 bases between. Germline CDR1 and CDR2: KGHSH and LQKENI. There are 12 residues in the CDR3. The CDR3 loop is CASSPVRGGYTF. In nucleotides, the CDR3 is TGTGCCAGCTCACCAGTCAGGGGAGGCTACACCTTC. Full variable domain (outside the CDR3, taken from reference TRBV18 and TRBJ1-2): NAGVMQNPRHLVRRRGQEARLRCSPMKGHSHVYWYRQLPEEGLKFMVYLQKENIIDESGMPKERFSAEFPKEGPSILRIQQVVRGDSAAYFCASSPVRGGYTFGSGTRLTVV.

Points on this clone: Distinct nucleotide sequences in the sample also encode this CDR3. The gene calls are TRBV27 and TRBJ2-7; 8 nucleotides match TRBD1. Losses at the gene ends were 8 bases for V and 1 base for J; bases not matched to a gene: 13. Germline assignment: CDR1 MNHEY and CDR2 SMNVEV (reference sequence). This CDR3 comprises 16 residues. In DNA, the CDR3 is TGTGCCAGCCACCCTCGACAGGGGACCTTGTCCTACGAGCAGTACTTC. It is translated as CASHPRQGTLSYEQYF.

V usage is TRBV28 and J usage is TRBJ2-1, with 9 nucleotides matching TRBD2. The germline gives CDR1 MDHEN, CDR2 SYDVKM. The CDR3 totals 17 residues. V was pared by 3 bases and J by 4 bases, with 10 bases of the junction left unmatched. CDR3 bases: TGTGCCAGCAGTTTGCATGTGGGACTAGCCGGGTACAATGAGCAGTTCTTC. This codes for CASSLHVGLAGYNEQFF.

CDR3 DNA: TGCGCCAGCAGCTTTTTCTCCGTCCCCCGACAGGGAAATGGCTACACCTTC. Its translation is CASSFFSVPRQGNGYTF. The chain has TRBV5-1 and TRBJ1-2; 7 bases map to TRBD1. The junction had 16 bases not matched to a gene; V was cut back by 2 bases and J by 6 bases. Germline V CDR1 and CDR2: SGHRS, YFSETQ. The CDR3 extends over 17 amino acids.

The gene calls are TRBV5-6 and TRBJ2-1; 9 bases align to TRBD2. Per germline, CDR1 SGHDT and CDR2 YYEEEE. The CDR3 length is 15 residues. The V segment lost 4 bases and the J segment 9 bases; nucleotides outside the gene matches: 11. CDR3 residues: CASSPPIAGEGEQFF. The CDR3 DNA is TGTGCCAGCAGCCCTCCAATAGCGGGAGAGGGTGAGCAGTTCTTC.

This clone came up once. The chain is built from TRBV29-1 and TRBJ1-5; D is possibly TRBD1 (6 bases). Trimming pared 7 bases from V and 2 bases from J, leaving 18 bases between. The CDR3 extends over 15 amino acids. CDR1 is SQVTM, CDR2 ANQGSEA, per germline. The CDR3 DNA reads TGCAGCGCGGCGGAAGGGGGGGGCGGCAATCAGCCCCAGCATTTT. Amino acids: CSAAEGGGGNQPQHF.

J is TRBJ2-2 and V is TRBV7-9; D perhaps matches TRBD1 (6 bases). V lost 7 bases and J 5 bases, leaving 17 bases between the germline ends. The CDR3 extends over 15 amino acids. Germline CDR1 and CDR2: SEHNR and FQNEAQ (reference sequence). The CDR3 DNA follows: TGTGCCAGCACGTTGGCAGGGGCACTTACCGGGGAGCTGTTTTTT. Translating gives CASTLAGALTGELFF.

The chain uses TRBV25-1 and TRBJ1-3; D is undetermined. Deletions cut 2 bases from V and 2 bases from J, with 7 bases between. The CDR3 loop spans 14 amino acids. The V gene's germline CDR1 is MGHDK and CDR2 SYGVNS. The DNA of the CDR3 is TGTGCCAGCAGTGAACCCAGGACTGGAAACACCATATATTTT. Translation gives CASSEPRTGNTIYF.

The chain couples TRBV30 to TRBJ1-2, with a tentative D call TRBD1 (6 bases). The CDR3 is 10 residues long. Germline-derived CDR1 and CDR2 are GTSNPN and SVGIG (reference sequence). Trimming shortened V by 8 bases and J by 4 bases, and 8 bases separated the two germline ends. The CDR3 nucleotides read TGTGCCCTACAGGGCTATGGCTACACCTTC. Translating gives CALQGYGYTF.

This clone has a single count. This chain joins TRBV28 and TRBJ1-1, with a possible D match to TRBD1 (5 bases). The CDR3 sequence is 15 residues long. V dropped 5 bases and J dropped 4 bases, with 17 bases sitting between them. CDR1 and CDR2 from the germline V gene are MDHEN and SYDVKM. Written as DNA, the CDR3 is TGTGCCAGCAGTCCCGGGGGAGGGTGGGGCACTGAAGCTTTCTTT. It specifies CASSPGGGWGTEAFF.

V is TRBV12-5 and J is TRBJ1-2; D not certain. Germline V CDR1 and CDR2: LGHNT, FRNRAP. Trimming pared 0 bases from V and 4 bases from J, leaving 9 bases between. This CDR3 region has 14 residues. The CDR3 protein is CASGLVPGPYGYTF. The CDR3 DNA is TGTGCTAGTGGTTTGGTACCTGGCCCCTATGGCTACACCTTC. Full variable domain (missing parts from reference TRBV12-5 and TRBJ1-2): DARVTQTPRHKVTEMGQEVTMRCQPILGHNTVFWYRQTMMQGLELLAYFRNRAPLDDSGMPKDRFSAEMPDATLATLKIQPSEPRDSAVYFCASGLVPGPYGYTFGSGTRLTVV.

The sample holds one count of this clone. The V gene is TRBV15, the J gene TRBJ1-6, with D perhaps TRBD1 (6 bases). The CDR3 consists of 14 residues. Trimming took off 3 bases at V and 7 bases at J, with 10 bases between the two ends. Germline V gene sequence: CDR1 LNHNV, CDR2 YYDKDF (reference sequence). As DNA, the CDR3 is TGTGCCACCAGCAGGTCAGGGGAAAATTCACCCCTCCACTTT. It encodes CATSRSGENSPLHF.

The V gene is TRBV9, the J gene TRBJ2-1; TRBD2 agrees at 7 bases. CDR1 SGDLS and CDR2 YYNGEE come from the germline V gene. With 0 bases clipped from V and 10 bases from J, the junction kept 7 bases outside the gene matches. The CDR3 is 14 residues long. The CDR3 DNA reads as TGTGCCAGCAGCGTAGTGACGGGAGCGGGGGAGCAGTTCTTC. Translating it yields CASSVVTGAGEQFF. Using reference TRBV9 and TRBJ2-1 for the parts outside the CDR3, the full variable domain is DSGVTQTPKHLITATGQRVTLRCSPRSGDLSVYWYQQSLDQGLQFLIQYYNGEERAKGNILERFSAQQFPDLHSELNLSSLELGDSALYFCASSVVTGAGEQFFGPGTRLTVL.

J is TRBJ1-2 and V is TRBV5-4, with TRBD1 as a possible D gene (6 bases). Germline V gene data show CDR1 as SGHNT and CDR2 as YYREEE (reference sequence). This CDR3 spans 12 amino acids. V dropped 7 bases and J dropped 4 bases, with 11 bases sitting between them. The CDR3 DNA sequence: TGTGCCAGCGCCTCGGACAGCTATGGCTACACCTTC. It yields the protein CASASDSYGYTF.

This clone has only a few counts. The chain has TRBV5-1 and TRBJ2-7; TRBD1 matches at 7 bases. Per the germline V gene, CDR1 is SGHRS and CDR2 is YFSETQ. This CDR3 region has 16 residues. V dropped 2 bases and J dropped 5; count of bases not matched to a gene: 13. The CDR3 sequence is CASSLGAGTAANEQYF. DNA for the CDR3: TGCGCCAGCAGCTTAGGGGCCGGGACAGCCGCTAACGAGCAGTACTTC.

V is TRBV10-3 and J is TRBJ2-7, with D possibly matching TRBD2 (5 bases). V gave up 6 bases and J gave up 0 bases, with 15 bases separating them. The CDR3 is 15 residues long. The germline gives CDR1 ENHRY, CDR2 SYGVKD. The CDR3 bases are TGTGCCATCAGCTCGGGATTTCTTTCCTCCTACGAGCAGTACTTC. Translated, it gives CAISSGFLSSYEQYF.

V usage is TRBV7-3 and J usage is TRBJ1-1, with 7 nucleotides matching TRBD1. The CDR3 contains 13 residues. Germline V gene lookup returns CDR1 SGHTA and CDR2 FQGTGA. J was trimmed by 8 bases and V by 5 bases; bases with no gene match: 8. Here the CDR3 DNA reads TGTGCCAGCAGCCACCGACAGGGCCTGGAAGCTTTCTTT. This codes for CASSHRQGLEAFF.

V and J are TRBV5-1 and TRBJ2-2; the match to TRBD2 covers 11 bases. CDR3 size: 17 residues. Germline-derived CDR1 and CDR2 are SGHRS and YFSETQ. With V trimmed by 3 bases and J by 1 base, 5 bases remained unmatched. DNA of the CDR3: TGCGCCAGCAGCTCGTGGACTAGCGGGCTGAACACCGGGGAGCTGTTTTTT. Its protein product is CASSSWTSGLNTGELFF.

The chain uses TRBV30 and TRBJ2-5; TRBD1 might be the D (5 bases). Per the germline V gene, CDR1 is GTSNPN and CDR2 is SVGIG (reference sequence). The CDR3 runs to 15 residues. Between the trimmed V and J ends, which lost 0 bases and 5 bases, there was a span of 16 bases. The CDR3: CAWSVQGAEWETQYF. The CDR3 bases are TGTGCCTGGAGTGTACAAGGGGCTGAGTGGGAGACCCAGTACTTC.

V usage is TRBV28 and J usage is TRBJ2-7, with 7 bases matching TRBD2. With V trimmed by 10 bases and J by 7 bases, 10 bases remained unmatched. Germline lookup yields CDR1 MDHEN and CDR2 SYDVKM. The CDR3 runs to 12 residues. The CDR3 coding sequence is TGTGCCATTACTAGCGAGTTGGAGGAGCAGTACTTC. Encoded protein: CAITSELEEQYF.

The chain joins TRBV10-3 to TRBJ2-7; 7 nucleotides agree with TRBD1. With 0 bases clipped from V and 4 bases from J, the junction kept 6 bases outside the gene matches. The germline V gene encodes CDR1 ENHRY and CDR2 SYGVKD. CDR3 length: 15 amino acids. Written as DNA, the CDR3 is TGTGCCATCAGTGAGTCGGCGGACAGGTCGTACGAGCAGTACTTC. Residues: CAISESADRSYEQYF.

The J gene is TRBJ2-2, the V gene TRBV6-4; TRBD1 aligns across 7 bases. V was clipped by 2 bases and J by 6 bases; unmatched bases: 6. This CDR3 contains 15 residues. In germline, CDR1 is MRHNA, CDR2 SNTAGT. CDR3 DNA sequence: TGTGCCAGCAGTGACAGAGGGGGCGCGGCCGGGGAGCTGTTTTTT. It translates to CASSDRGGAAGELFF.

This clone was recorded once. The genes are TRBV5-1 and TRBJ2-2; 8 nucleotides align to TRBD1. The CDR3 totals 13 residues. V shed 7 bases, J shed 7 bases, and the junction held 6 bases outside the gene matches. Germline V gives CDR1 SGHRS, CDR2 YFSETQ. The CDR3 region is CASETTGGGELFF. The CDR3 nucleotides are TGCGCCAGCGAAACAACAGGGGGCGGGGAGCTGTTTTTT.

V is TRBV5-1 and J is TRBJ1-2, with D uncertain. The germline gives CDR1 SGHRS, CDR2 YFSETQ. This CDR3 contains 15 residues. The V and J ends lost 4 bases and 0 bases respectively, with 13 bases between them. The CDR3 sequence: CASSLGGSSNYGYTF. The CDR3 DNA reads TGCGCCAGCAGCCTTGGAGGCAGCTCTAACTATGGCTACACCTTC. Combining the CDR3 with reference TRBV5-1 and TRBJ1-2 gives the whole variable domain KAGVTQTPRYLIKTRGQQVTLSCSPISGHRSVSWYQQTPGQGLQFLFEYFSETQRNKGNFPGRFSGRQFSNSRSEMNVSTLELGDSALYLCASSLGGSSNYGYTFGSGTRLTVV.

The chain has TRBV19 and TRBJ2-6, with D perhaps matching TRBD2 (6 bases). Trimming took off 9 bases at V and 0 bases at J, with 15 bases between the two ends. Germline assignment: CDR1 LNHDA and CDR2 SQIVND (reference sequence). The CDR3 runs to 16 residues. The CDR3 protein is CASDMGLFSGANVLTF. CDR3 sequence (DNA): TGTGCCAGCGATATGGGACTGTTCTCTGGGGCCAACGTCCTGACTTTC.

V and J are TRBV9 and TRBJ2-1; tentative D call: TRBD1 (5 bases). CDR3 length: 14 residues. Trimming left V 0 bases short and J 4 bases short, with 8 bases between. CDR1 SGDLS and CDR2 YYNGEE come from the germline V gene. In DNA form, the CDR3 reads TGTGCCAGCAGCGTAGGGACAACATACAATGAGCAGTTCTTC. It specifies CASSVGTTYNEQFF.

This rearrangement joins TRBV7-9 to TRBJ2-1, with 7 bases matching TRBD1. J was trimmed by 3 bases and V by 5 bases; bases with no gene match: 7. Germline V gene data show CDR1 as SEHNR and CDR2 as FQNEAQ (reference sequence). The CDR3 sequence is 15 residues long. The CDR3 spells CASSTRQGFYNEQFF. The DNA for the CDR3 is TGTGCCAGCAGCACCCGACAGGGTTTCTACAATGAGCAGTTCTTC.

The chain recombines TRBV9 with TRBJ2-1; D may be TRBD2 (6 bases). There are 19 residues in the CDR3. The germline CDR1 and CDR2 sequences are SGDLS and YYNGEE. Between the trimmed V and J ends, which lost 4 bases and 1 base, there was a span of 24 bases. The CDR3, as DNA: TGTGCCAGCAGCCCCGGCGGGACTCTACGTGTAGGGTCCTACAATGAGCAGTTCTTC. It translates to CASSPGGTLRVGSYNEQFF.

This sequence joins TRBV7-9 and TRBJ2-3, with TRBD2 as a possible D gene (5 bases). The V gene lost 5 bases and the J gene lost 3 bases, with 18 bases spanning the gap. CDR1 and CDR2 from the germline V gene are SEHNR and FQNEAQ (reference sequence). The CDR3 contains 16 residues. CDR3 in DNA: TGTGCCAGCAGCCCCGGGCTAGCTCTTTCGACAGATACGCAGTATTTT. This sequence encodes CASSPGLALSTDTQYF.

The CDR3 DNA reads as TGTGCCAGCAGTGAAGTACGCCAAGCCAACTATGGCTACACCTTC. This encodes CASSEVRQANYGYTF. The chain couples TRBV6-1 to TRBJ1-2; D is unresolved. V lost 1 base, J lost 2 bases, and 11 bases lay in between. The V gene's germline CDR1 is MNHNS and CDR2 SASEGT. The CDR3 extends over 15 amino acids.

The genes are TRBV5-4 and TRBJ2-3; 12 nucleotides agree with TRBD2. This CDR3 is built from 17 residues. Germline V gene lookup returns CDR1 SGHNT and CDR2 YYREEE (reference sequence). J gave up 2 bases and V 6 bases, and 10 bases lay outside the gene matches. CDR3 coding DNA: TGTGCCAGCACGAGAGGACTAGCGGGACTGACCACAGATACGCAGTATTTT. This translates into CASTRGLAGLTTDTQYF. Full variable domain (remainder filled in from reference TRBV5-4 and TRBJ2-3): ETGVTQSPTHLIKTRGQQVTLRCSSQSGHNTVSWYQQALGQGPQFIFQYYREEENGRGNFPPRFSGLQFPNYSSELNVNALELDDSALYLCASTRGLAGLTTDTQYFGPGTRLTVL.